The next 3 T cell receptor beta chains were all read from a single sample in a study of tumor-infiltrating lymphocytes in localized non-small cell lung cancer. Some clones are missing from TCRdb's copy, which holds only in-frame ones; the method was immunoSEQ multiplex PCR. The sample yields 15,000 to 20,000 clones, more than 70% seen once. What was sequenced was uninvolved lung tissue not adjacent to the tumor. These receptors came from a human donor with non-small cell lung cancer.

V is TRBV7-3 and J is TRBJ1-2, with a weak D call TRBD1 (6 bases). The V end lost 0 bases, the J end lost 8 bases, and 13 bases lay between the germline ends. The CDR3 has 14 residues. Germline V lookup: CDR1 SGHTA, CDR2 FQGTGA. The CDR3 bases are TGTGCCAGCAGCTTAACTCCGGGGGCAGAAGGCTACACCTTC. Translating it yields CASSLTPGAEGYTF.

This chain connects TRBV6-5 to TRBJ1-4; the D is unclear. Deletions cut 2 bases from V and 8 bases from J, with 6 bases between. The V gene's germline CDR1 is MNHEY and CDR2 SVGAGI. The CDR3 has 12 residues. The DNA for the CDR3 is TGTGCCAGCAGTTACGATAGGGAAAAACTGTTTTTT. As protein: CASSYDREKLFF.

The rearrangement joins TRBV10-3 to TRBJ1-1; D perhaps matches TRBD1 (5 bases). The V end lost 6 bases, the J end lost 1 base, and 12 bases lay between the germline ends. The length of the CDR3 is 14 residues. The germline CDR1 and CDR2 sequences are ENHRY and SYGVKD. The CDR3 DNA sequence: TGTGCCATCAGGGCGACAGACTCGAACACTGAAGCTTTCTTT. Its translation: CAIRATDSNTEAFF.